This TCR beta chain was profiled in a study of vaccination effects on CD4 cells after COVID-19. About the study: In culture with 8 to 10 IU/ml IL-2 and around 10 ug/ml peptides, PBMC were grown at two million per well.

CDR1 and CDR2 from the germline V gene are SGHNT and YYREEE (reference sequence). Trimming stripped 0 bases from V and 5 bases from J, with 14 bases between. CDR3 length: 16 residues. This clone was detected only a few times. What it binds is unknown. Culturing for about ten days preceded CD4+ T cell isolation. The person acquired a PCR-confirmed SARS-CoV-2 infection between March and December 2020. Each participant received a vaccine that was either BNT162b2 or mRNA-1273, given as two doses. Clones were read by immunoSEQ multiplex PCR, and TCRdb kept only the in-frame ones, dropping some. This sample has about 46,000 clones, with about 76% found just once. Findings and limits, study-wide: Missing from the study were early post-infection timepoints, and its convalescent patients were few. At late timepoints after vaccination, vaccine- and infection-induced clones shrank markedly.

The chain has TRBV5-4 and TRBJ2-2; D is perhaps TRBD1 or TRBD2 (7 bases each). The sample was CD4+ T cells from PBMCs cultured without peptide, taken after COVID-19 vaccination. This sequence originates from a human donor who had a prior SARS-CoV-2 infection. Here the CDR3 reads CASSLAAGGGTGELFF. Here the CDR3 DNA reads TGTGCCAGCAGCTTGGCTGCAGGGGGGGGGACCGGGGAGCTGTTTTTT.